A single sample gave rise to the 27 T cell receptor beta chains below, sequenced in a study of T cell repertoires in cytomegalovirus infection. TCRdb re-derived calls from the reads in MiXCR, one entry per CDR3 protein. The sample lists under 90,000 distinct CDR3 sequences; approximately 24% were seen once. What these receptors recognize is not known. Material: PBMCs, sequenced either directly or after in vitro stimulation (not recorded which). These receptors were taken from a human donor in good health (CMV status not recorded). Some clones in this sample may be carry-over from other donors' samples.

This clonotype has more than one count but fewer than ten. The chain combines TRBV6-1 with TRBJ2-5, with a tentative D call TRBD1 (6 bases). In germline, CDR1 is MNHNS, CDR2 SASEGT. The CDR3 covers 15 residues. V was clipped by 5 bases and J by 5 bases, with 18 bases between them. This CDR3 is CASSPGTLTVETQYF. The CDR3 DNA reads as TGTGCCAGCAGTCCGGGGACACTCACGGTGGAGACCCAGTACTTC.

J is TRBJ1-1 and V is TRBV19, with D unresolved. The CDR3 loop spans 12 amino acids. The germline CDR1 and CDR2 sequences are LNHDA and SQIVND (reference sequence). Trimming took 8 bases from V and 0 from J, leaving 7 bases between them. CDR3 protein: CASGLLNTEAFF. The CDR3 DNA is TGTGCCAGTGGCCTCTTGAACACTGAAGCTTTCTTT.

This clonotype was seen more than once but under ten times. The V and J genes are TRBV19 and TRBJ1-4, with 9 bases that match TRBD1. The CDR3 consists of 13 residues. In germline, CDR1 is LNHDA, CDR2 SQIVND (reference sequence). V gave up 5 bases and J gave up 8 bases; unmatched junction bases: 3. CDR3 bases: TGTGCCAGTAGTCCCGGGACAGGGGAAAAACTGTTTTTT. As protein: CASSPGTGEKLFF.

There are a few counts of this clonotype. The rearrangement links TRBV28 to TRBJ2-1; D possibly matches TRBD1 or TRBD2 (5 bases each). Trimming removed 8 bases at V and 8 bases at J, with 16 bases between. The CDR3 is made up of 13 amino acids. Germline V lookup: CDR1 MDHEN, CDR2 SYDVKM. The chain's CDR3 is CASPGPRSDEQFF. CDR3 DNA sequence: TGTGCCAGCCCGGGACCCCGGAGTGATGAGCAGTTCTTC. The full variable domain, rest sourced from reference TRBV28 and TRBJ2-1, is DVKVTQSSRYLVKRTGEKVFLECVQDMDHENMFWYRQDPGLGLRLIYFSYDVKMKEKGDIPEGYSVSREKKERFSLILESASTNQTSMYLCASPGPRSDEQFFGPGTRLTVL.

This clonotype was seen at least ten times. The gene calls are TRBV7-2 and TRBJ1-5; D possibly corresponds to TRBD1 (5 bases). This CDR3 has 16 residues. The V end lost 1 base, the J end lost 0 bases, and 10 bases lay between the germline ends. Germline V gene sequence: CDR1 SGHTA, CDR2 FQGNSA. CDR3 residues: CASSLVATDSNQPQHF. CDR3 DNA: TGTGCCAGCAGCTTAGTCGCGACAGATAGCAATCAGCCCCAGCATTTT.

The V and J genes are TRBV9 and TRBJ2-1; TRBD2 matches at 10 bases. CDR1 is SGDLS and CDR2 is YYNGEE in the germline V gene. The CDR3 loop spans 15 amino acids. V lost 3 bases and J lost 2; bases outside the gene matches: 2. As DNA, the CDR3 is TGTGCCAGCAGCGCCGGACTAGCGGCCTACAATGAGCAGTTCTTC. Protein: CASSAGLAAYNEQFF.

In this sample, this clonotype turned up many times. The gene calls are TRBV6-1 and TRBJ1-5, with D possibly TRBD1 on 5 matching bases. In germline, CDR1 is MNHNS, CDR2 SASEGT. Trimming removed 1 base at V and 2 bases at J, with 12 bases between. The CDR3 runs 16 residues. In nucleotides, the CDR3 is TGTGCCAGCAGTGAAGGACAGCCGGGCCGCAATCAGCCCCAGCATTTT. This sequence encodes CASSEGQPGRNQPQHF.

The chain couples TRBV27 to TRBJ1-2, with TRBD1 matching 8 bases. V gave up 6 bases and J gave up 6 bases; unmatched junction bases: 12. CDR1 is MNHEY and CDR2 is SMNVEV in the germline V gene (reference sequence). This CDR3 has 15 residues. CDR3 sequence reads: CASSFFSDREDGYTF. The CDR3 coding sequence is TGTGCCAGCAGCTTTTTTTCGGACAGGGAGGATGGCTACACCTTC.

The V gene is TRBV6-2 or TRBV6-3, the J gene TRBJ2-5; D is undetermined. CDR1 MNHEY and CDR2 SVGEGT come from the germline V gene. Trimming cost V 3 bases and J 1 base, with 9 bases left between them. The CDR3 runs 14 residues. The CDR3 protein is CASSYRQSQETQYF. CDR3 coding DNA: TGTGCCAGCAGTTATCGACAATCCCAAGAGACCCAGTACTTC.

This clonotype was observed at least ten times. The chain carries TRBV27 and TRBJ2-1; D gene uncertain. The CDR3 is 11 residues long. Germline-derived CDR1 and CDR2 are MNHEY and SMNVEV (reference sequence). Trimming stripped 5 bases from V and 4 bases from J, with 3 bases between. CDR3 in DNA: TGTGCCAGCAGTCAGTACAATGAGCAGTTCTTC. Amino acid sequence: CASSQYNEQFF.

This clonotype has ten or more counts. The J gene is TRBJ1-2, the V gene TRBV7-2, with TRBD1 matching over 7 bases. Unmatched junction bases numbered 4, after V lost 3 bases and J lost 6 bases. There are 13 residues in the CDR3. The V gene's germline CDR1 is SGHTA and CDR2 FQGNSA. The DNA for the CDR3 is TGTGCCAGCAGCTTCGACAGGGCGGATGGCTACACCTTC. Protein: CASSFDRADGYTF.

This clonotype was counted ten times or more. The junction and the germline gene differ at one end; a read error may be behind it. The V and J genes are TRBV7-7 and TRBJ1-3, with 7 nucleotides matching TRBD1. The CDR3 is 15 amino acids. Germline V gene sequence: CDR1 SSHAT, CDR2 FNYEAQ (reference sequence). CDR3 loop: CASSQGVDSGNTIYF. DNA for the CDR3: TGTGCTAGCAGCCAGGGGGTGGACTCTGGAAACACCATATATTTT.

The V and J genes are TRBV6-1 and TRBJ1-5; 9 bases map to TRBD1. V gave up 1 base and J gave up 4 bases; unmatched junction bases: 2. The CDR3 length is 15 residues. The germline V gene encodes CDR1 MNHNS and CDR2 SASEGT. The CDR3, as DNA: TGTGCCAGCAGTGAAGGGGGACAGGGTAATCAGCCCCAGCATTTT. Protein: CASSEGGQGNQPQHF.

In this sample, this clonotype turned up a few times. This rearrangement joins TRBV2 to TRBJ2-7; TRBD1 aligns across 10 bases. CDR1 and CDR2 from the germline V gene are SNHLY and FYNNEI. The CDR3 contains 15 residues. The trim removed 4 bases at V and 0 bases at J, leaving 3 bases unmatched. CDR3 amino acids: CASSAGQGFSYEQYV. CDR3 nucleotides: TGTGCCAGCAGTGCGGGACAGGGGTTCTCCTACGAGCAGTACGTC.

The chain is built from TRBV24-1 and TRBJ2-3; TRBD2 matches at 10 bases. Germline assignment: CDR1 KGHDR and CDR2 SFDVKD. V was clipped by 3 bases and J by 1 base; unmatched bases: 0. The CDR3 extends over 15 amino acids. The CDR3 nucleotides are TGTGCCACCAGTGATACTAGCGGGGGCACAGATACGCAGTATTTT. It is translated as CATSDTSGGTDTQYF.

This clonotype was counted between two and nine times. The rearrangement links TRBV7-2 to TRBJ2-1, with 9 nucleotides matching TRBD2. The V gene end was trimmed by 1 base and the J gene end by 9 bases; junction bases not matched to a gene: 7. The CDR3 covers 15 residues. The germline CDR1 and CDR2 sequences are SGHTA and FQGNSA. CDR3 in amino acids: CASSLGLAGVVEQFF. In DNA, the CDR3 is TGTGCCAGCAGCTTAGGGTTAGCGGGAGTGGTTGAGCAGTTCTTC.

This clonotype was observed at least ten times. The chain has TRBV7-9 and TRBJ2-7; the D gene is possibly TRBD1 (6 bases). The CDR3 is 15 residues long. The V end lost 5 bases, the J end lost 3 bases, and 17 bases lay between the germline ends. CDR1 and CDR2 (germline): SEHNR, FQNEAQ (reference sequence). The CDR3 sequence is CASSHRVGVSYEQYF. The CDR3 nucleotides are TGTGCCAGCAGCCACAGGGTGGGGGTGAGCTACGAGCAGTACTTC.

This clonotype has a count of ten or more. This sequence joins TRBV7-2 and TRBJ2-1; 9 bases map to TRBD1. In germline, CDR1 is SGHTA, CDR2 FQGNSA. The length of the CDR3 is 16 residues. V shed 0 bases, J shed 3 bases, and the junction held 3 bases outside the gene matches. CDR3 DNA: TGTGCCAGCAGCTTAGCAACAGGGGGCTTCTACAATGAGCAGTTCTTC. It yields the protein CASSLATGGFYNEQFF.

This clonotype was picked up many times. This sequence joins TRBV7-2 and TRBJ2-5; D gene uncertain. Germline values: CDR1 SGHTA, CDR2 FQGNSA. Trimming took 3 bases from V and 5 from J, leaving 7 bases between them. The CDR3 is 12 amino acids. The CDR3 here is CASSFLVETQYF. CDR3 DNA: TGTGCCAGCAGCTTTTTAGTTGAGACCCAGTACTTC. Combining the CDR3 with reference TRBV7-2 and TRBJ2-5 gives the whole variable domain GAGVSQSPSNKVTEKGKDVELRCDPISGHTALYWYRQSLGQGLEFLIYFQGNSAPDKSGLPSDRFSAERTGGSVSTLTIQRTQQEDSAVYLCASSFLVETQYFGPGTRLLVL.

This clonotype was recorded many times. CDR3 sequence: CASSLASGPAWGYTF. CDR3 DNA sequence: TGTGCCAGCAGCTTAGCATCGGGACCTGCCTGGGGCTACACCTTC. The chain employs TRBV7-3 and TRBJ1-2; tentative D call: TRBD1 (5 bases). The CDR3 totals 15 residues. Germline CDR1 and CDR2: SGHTA and FQGTGA. Trimming shortened V by 2 bases and J by 8 bases, and 18 bases separated the two germline ends.

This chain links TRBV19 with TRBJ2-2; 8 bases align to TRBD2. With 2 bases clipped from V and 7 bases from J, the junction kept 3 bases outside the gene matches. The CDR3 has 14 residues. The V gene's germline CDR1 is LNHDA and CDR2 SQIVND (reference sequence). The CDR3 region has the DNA TGTGCCAGTAGTATAACTAGCGGTCGCGGGGAGCTGTTTTTT. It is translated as CASSITSGRGELFF.

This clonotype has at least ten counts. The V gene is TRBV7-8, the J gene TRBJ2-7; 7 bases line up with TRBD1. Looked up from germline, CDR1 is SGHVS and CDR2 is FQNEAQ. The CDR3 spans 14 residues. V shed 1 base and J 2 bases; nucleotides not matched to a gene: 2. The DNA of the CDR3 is TGTGCCAGCAGCTTAGGCCAGGGGGCCTACGAGCAGTACTTC. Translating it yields CASSLGQGAYEQYF.

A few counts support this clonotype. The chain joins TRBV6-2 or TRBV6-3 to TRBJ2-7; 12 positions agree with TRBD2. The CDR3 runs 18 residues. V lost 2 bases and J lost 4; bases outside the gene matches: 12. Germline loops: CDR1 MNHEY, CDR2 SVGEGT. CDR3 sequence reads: CASSYLLTSGSIRYEQYF. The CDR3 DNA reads TGTGCCAGCAGTTACCTTTTGACTAGCGGGAGTATACGGTACGAGCAGTACTTC.

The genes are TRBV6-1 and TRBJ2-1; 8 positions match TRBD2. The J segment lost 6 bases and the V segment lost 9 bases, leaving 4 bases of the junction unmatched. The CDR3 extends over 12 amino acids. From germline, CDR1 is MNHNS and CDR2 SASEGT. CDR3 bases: TGTGCCAGTAGGGCGGGGGGCAATGAGCAGTTCTTC. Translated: CASRAGGNEQFF.

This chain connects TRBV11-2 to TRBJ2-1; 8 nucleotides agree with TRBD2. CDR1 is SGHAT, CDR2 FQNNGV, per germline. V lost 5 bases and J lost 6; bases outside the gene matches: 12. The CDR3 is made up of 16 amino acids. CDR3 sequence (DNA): TGTGCCAGCAGCGTAATTCCGGGACTAGGTCCCAATGAGCAGTTCTTC. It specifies CASSVIPGLGPNEQFF.

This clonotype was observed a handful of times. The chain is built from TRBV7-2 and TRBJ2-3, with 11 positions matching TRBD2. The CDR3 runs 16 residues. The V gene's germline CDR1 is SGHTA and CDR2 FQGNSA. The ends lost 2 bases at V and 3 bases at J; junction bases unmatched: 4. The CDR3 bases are TGTGCCAGCAGCTTAAACCCTAGCGGGAGGACAGATACGCAGTATTTT. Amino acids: CASSLNPSGRTDTQYF.

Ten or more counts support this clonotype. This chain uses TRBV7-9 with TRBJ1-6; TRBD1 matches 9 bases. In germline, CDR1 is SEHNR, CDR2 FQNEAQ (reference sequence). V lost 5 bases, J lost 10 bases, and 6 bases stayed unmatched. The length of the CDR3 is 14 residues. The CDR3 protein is CASSEQGASSPLHF. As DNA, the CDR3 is TGTGCCAGCAGCGAACAGGGGGCAAGCTCACCCCTCCACTTT.